The source of this T cell receptor beta chain is a study of blood T cell repertoires in COVID-19. On the study more broadly: Both acute and convalescent COVID-19 samples were obtained from the United States, Italy and Spain. Nucleic acid was either cDNA or gDNA, and it came from T cells, B-cell-depleted T cells, or PBMCs.

In the authors' workflow: Reference gene primers were amplified, and this amplification served to estimate nucleated cell counts. Method: immunoSEQ multiplex PCR; TCRdb's copy keeps in-frame clones and lacks some. The V and J calls and clone size are taken from that table; D and trimming were inferred from the DNA. The sample shows 99,000 or so clones, around 81% of them seen only once. The CDR3 sequence is 14 residues long. V shed 3 bases, J shed 7 bases, and the junction held 9 bases outside the gene matches. CDR1 SQVTM and CDR2 ANQGSEA come from the germline V gene. The rearrangement uses TRBV29-1 and TRBJ1-2, with TRBD1 matching 9 bases. This clonotype originated in a man older than 75 with acute or convalescent COVID-19. Sequencing was carried out using peripheral blood. CDR3 sequence: CSVDRGGQGGGYTF. CDR3 DNA: TGCAGCGTTGATCGTGGGGGACAGGGAGGTGGCTACACCTTC.